The rows below give T cell receptor beta chains drawn from one sample of a study of T-cell reconstitution after alpha-beta-depleted transplantation in children. TCRdb fed the PCR reads into MiXCR, producing one record per CDR3 protein. The top ten clones hold 4% to 5.5% of a sample with about 250,000 distinct CDR3 sequences, 20% to 30% of them seen once. The source was PBMCs, mostly from graft donor cells, collected 360 days after TCRalphabeta/CD19-depleted stem cell transplant. These receptors were collected from a female patient aged 2 to 10 who had a stem cell transplant for congenital amegakaryocytic thrombocytopenia, so the T cells may come from the graft donor. CDR3s include the opening cysteine and the closing phenylalanine or tryptophan. Fields, in order: clone size, V gene, CDR3 protein. Clone size appears in some rows only: once, few, many, or a class for an expanded clone.

-,TRBV20-1,CSALGSGLDEQYF
-,TRBV7-9,CASSLGAVYHF
many,TRBV12-3/TRBV12-4,CASARYNEQFF
-,TRBV13,CASSYASLLNEQYF
-,TRBV11-2,CASSRRDGRYHEQYF
-,TRBV12-3/TRBV12-4,CASRLAGDPSYNEQFF
-,TRBV5-1,CASSFRTDYGYTF
-,TRBV14,CASSRRERGIGELFF
many,TRBV7-9,CASSLAPGSSGNTIYF
few,TRBV20-1,CSATSGELFF
few,TRBV5-1,CASSFWVGTQKYGYTF
-,TRBV11-2,CASSPGELGEQFF
-,TRBV10-3,CAISDHSGTSGIYEQYF
few,TRBV20-1,CSATSDGYTEAFF